There are many counts of the clone carrying this T cell receptor beta chain. The data belong to a study of T cells in Graves' hyperthyroidism and ophthalmopathy. V was pared by 5 bases and J by 2 bases, with 6 bases between. This CDR3 contains 11 residues. Germline V gene sequence: CDR1 DFQATT, CDR2 SNEGSKA (reference sequence). Template material for amplifying TCR beta CDR3 regions consisted of RNA transcripts. HTBI primers were the set used in a first-round RT-PCR of the TCR CDR3. TCRdb re-called the multiplex PCR reads through MiXCR, storing one row per CDR3 protein. This table holds fewer than 550,000 distinct CDR3 sequences, roughly 24% found once.

The chain has TRBV20-1 and TRBJ1-2, with no clear D. The sequenced sample consisted of blood. The source of this sequence is a woman aged 25 to 45 with Graves' ophthalmopathy. CDR3 in amino acids: CSAWVNYGYTF. In nucleotides, the CDR3 is TGCAGTGCTTGGGTCAACTATGGCTACACCTTC.